This passage covers 14 T cell receptor beta chains from one sample sequenced in a study of cytomegalovirus exposure and HLA in healthy donors. The PCR was carried out with 60 Vbeta primers and 13 Jbeta primers. Sequencing was performed with immunoSEQ multiplex PCR; in TCRdb, only in-frame clones are kept and a portion is missing. The sample lists 150,000 to 200,000 clones, around 80% occurring once. Specimen: PBMCs. These receptor sequences come from a woman in her 40s in good health and CMV-seronegative.

V and J are TRBV18 and TRBJ1-2; unclear D gene. With 3 bases removed from V and 3 bases from J, the gap between germline ends came to 8 bases. The CDR3 spans 13 residues. Germline values: CDR1 KGHSH, CDR2 LQKENI. DNA for the CDR3: TGTGCCAGCTCACCCCAGGAGGACTATGGCTACACCTTC. Residues: CASSPQEDYGYTF.

V and J are TRBV11-2 and TRBJ2-1; the D gene is possibly TRBD1 (5 bases). The CDR3 extends over 12 amino acids. Deletions cut 5 bases from V and 10 bases from J, with 12 bases between. Germline V gene data show CDR1 as SGHAT and CDR2 as FQNNGV. This CDR3 is CASSPSGREQFF. The CDR3 DNA is TGTGCCAGCAGCCCCTCAGGGCGGGAGCAGTTCTTC.

The rearrangement links TRBV27 to TRBJ2-7, with D possibly being TRBD1 (6 bases). CDR1 is MNHEY, CDR2 SMNVEV, per germline (reference sequence). Trimming left V 6 bases short and J 2 bases short, with 17 bases between. The CDR3 extends over 15 amino acids. CDR3 in amino acids: CASSPGQGPTYEQYV. Here the CDR3 DNA reads TGTGCCAGCAGCCCCGGGCAGGGGCCAACCTACGAGCAGTACGTC.

This chain connects TRBV5-1 to TRBJ2-5, with D hard to call. V was clipped by 0 bases and J by 7 bases, with 16 bases between them. Germline CDR1 is SGHRS and CDR2 is YFSETQ. The CDR3 length is 15 residues. The CDR3 loop is CASSLAVQREGTQYF. The CDR3 DNA is TGCGCCAGCAGCTTGGCGGTTCAGCGTGAAGGGACCCAGTACTTC.

The chain combines TRBV5-6 with TRBJ1-1; the D gene is possibly TRBD1 (5 bases). This CDR3 has 14 residues. V was pared by 4 bases and J by 4 bases, with 14 bases between. Germline-derived CDR1 and CDR2 are SGHDT and YYEEEE. As DNA, the CDR3 is TGTGCCAGCAGCCCCAGGGTTACGAGCACTGAAGCTTTCTTT. Protein sequence: CASSPRVTSTEAFF.

CDR3 sequence: CASRNGLQENYGYTF. The CDR3 nucleotides read TGTGCCAGCAGAAACGGACTGCAGGAGAACTATGGCTACACCTTC. V is TRBV5-6 and J is TRBJ1-2; D remains unclear. Germline V gene data show CDR1 as SGHDT and CDR2 as YYEEEE. The ends were cut back, 5 bases at V and 2 bases at J, with 16 bases in the middle. The CDR3 has 15 amino acids.

This chain joins TRBV5-4 and TRBJ2-1; 13 positions agree with TRBD2. The length of the CDR3 is 17 residues. With 4 bases clipped from V and 1 base from J, the junction kept 5 bases outside the gene matches. In germline, CDR1 is SGHNT, CDR2 YYREEE (reference sequence). The CDR3 sequence: CASSPWTSGSSYNEQFF. CDR3 nucleotide sequence: TGTGCCAGCAGCCCATGGACTAGCGGGAGTTCCTACAATGAGCAGTTCTTC.

The gene calls are TRBV30 and TRBJ1-1; TRBD1 matches 12 bases. CDR1 and CDR2 from the germline V gene are GTSNPN and SVGIG (reference sequence). This CDR3 spans 13 amino acids. J gave up 3 bases and V 8 bases, and 4 bases lay outside the gene matches. This CDR3 is CAGDRGQDTEAFF. CDR3 bases: TGTGCCGGGGACAGGGGGCAGGACACTGAAGCTTTCTTT.

This clone was picked up a small number of times. The chain recombines TRBV4-1 with TRBJ2-3, with D perhaps TRBD2 (6 bases). Germline lookup yields CDR1 MGHRA and CDR2 YSYEKL. The CDR3 extends over 15 amino acids. Trimming pared 0 bases from V and 6 bases from J, leaving 13 bases between. The CDR3 here is CASSQDPGGWDTQYF. Written as DNA, the CDR3 is TGCGCCAGCAGCCAAGATCCCGGGGGATGGGATACGCAGTATTTT.

The chain links TRBV5-1 to TRBJ1-3; the D gene is possibly TRBD1 (5 bases). Germline V gene sequence: CDR1 SGHRS, CDR2 YFSETQ. Trimming took 4 bases from V and 0 from J, leaving 14 bases between them. This CDR3 region has 16 residues. CDR3 protein: CASSQFLGGSGNTIYF. CDR3 nucleotides: TGCGCCAGCAGCCAATTTCTCGGGGGCTCTGGAAACACCATATATTTT.

The V call is TRBV27, the J call TRBJ1-6; the D is unclear. V lost 5 bases to trimming and J lost 0 bases, with 8 bases between them. The CDR3 totals 15 residues. CDR1 MNHEY and CDR2 SMNVEV come from the germline V gene (reference sequence). The CDR3 loop is CASSAASSYNSPLHF. CDR3 bases: TGTGCCAGCAGTGCAGCTAGCTCCTATAATTCACCCCTCCACTTT.

This chain joins TRBV9 and TRBJ2-5, with D tentatively TRBD1 (6 bases). CDR3 length: 15 amino acids. With 5 bases removed from V and 2 bases from J, the gap between germline ends came to 16 bases. The germline V gene has CDR1 SGDLS and CDR2 YYNGEE. The CDR3 DNA sequence: TGTGCCAGCAGTACCTCCGGGACACTTCAAGAGACCCAGTACTTC. Protein product: CASSTSGTLQETQYF.

This clone was seen more than once but under ten times. This chain links TRBV7-9 with TRBJ2-2, with D possibly being TRBD2 (5 bases). CDR3 length: 15 amino acids. Trimming took 2 bases from V and 4 from J, leaving 11 bases between them. Germline values: CDR1 SEHNR, CDR2 FQNEAQ (reference sequence). Here the CDR3 DNA reads TGTGCCAGCAGCTTATCCAGTAGCGCCACCGGGGAGCTGTTTTTT. It is translated as CASSLSSSATGELFF. The full variable domain, rest sourced from reference TRBV7-9 and TRBJ2-2, is DTGVSQNPRHKITKRGQNVTFRCDPISEHNRLYWYRQTLGQGPEFLTYFQNEAQLEKSRLLSDRFSAERPKGSFSTLEIQRTEQGDSAMYLCASSLSSSATGELFFGEGSRLTVL.

J is TRBJ2-1 and V is TRBV7-9, with TRBD2 as a possible D gene (6 bases). Trimming took off 5 bases at V and 5 bases at J, with 16 bases between the two ends. Germline V gene sequence: CDR1 SEHNR, CDR2 FQNEAQ (reference sequence). This CDR3 has 15 amino acids. The CDR3 loop is CASSMLASAHNEQFF. CDR3 DNA sequence: TGTGCCAGCAGCATGCTGGCTAGCGCTCACAATGAGCAGTTCTTC. Using reference TRBV7-9 and TRBJ2-1 for the parts outside the CDR3, the full variable domain is DTGVSQNPRHKITKRGQNVTFRCDPISEHNRLYWYRQTLGQGPEFLTYFQNEAQLEKSRLLSDRFSAERPKGSFSTLEIQRTEQGDSAMYLCASSMLASAHNEQFFGPGTRLTVL.